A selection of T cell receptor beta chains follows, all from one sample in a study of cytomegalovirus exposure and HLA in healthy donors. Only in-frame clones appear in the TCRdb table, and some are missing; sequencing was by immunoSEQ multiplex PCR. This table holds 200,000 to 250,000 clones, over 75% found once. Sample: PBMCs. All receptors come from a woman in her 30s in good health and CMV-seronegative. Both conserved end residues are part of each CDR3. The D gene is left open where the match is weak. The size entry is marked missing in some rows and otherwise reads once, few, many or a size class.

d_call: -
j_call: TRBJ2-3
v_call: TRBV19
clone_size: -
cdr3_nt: TGTGCCAGTAACCGAGGCACAGCGGCGAATACGCAGTATTTT
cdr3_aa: CASNRGTAANTQYF

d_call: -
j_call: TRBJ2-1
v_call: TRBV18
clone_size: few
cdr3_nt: TGTGCCAGCTCACCGGGAGCAGGGGTCTACAATGAGCAGTTCTTC
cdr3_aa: CASSPGAGVYNEQFF

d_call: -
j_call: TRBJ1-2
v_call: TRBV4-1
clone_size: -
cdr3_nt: TGCGCCAGCAGCCTTTCCCCGAAGGACTTTTCGTATGGCTACACCTTC
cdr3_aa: CASSLSPKDFSYGYTF

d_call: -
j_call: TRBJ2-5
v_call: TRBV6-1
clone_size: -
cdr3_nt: TGTGCCAGCAGTGATCCTTTGCGGAGAAATAAAGAAGAGACCCAGTACTTC
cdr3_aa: CASSDPLRRNKEETQYF

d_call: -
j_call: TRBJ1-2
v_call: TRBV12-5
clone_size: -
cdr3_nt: TGTGCTAGTGGTTTGGTAAGGTTGGAGAGGGCAGGTTCTGGCTACCCCTTC
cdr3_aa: CASGLVRLERAGSGYPF

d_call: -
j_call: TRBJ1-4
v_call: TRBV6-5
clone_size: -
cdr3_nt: TGTGCCAGCAGGCGACACGGAACTAATGAAAAACTGTTTTTT
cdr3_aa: CASRRHGTNEKLFF

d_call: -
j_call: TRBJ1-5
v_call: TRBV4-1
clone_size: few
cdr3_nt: TGCGCCAGCAGCGAGACAGTAAGCAATCAGCCCCAGCATTTT
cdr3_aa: CASSETVSNQPQHF

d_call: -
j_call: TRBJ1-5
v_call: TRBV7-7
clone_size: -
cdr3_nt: TGTGCCAGCAGCTTAAATCGGGATCAGCCCCAGCATTTT
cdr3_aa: CASSLNRDQPQHF

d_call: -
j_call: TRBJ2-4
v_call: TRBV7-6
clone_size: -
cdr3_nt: TGTGCCAGCACCCTTAGACTGGATATAGCCAAAAACATTCAGTACTTC
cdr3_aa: CASTLRLDIAKNIQYF

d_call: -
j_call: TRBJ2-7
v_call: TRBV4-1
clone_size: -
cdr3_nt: TGCGCCAGCAGCCCTTTCGGCGGTCCCTACGAGCAGTACTTC
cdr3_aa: CASSPFGGPYEQYF